This note documents a single T cell receptor (beta chain) sequence. The antigen remains undetermined. The data stem from a study of cytomegalovirus exposure and HLA in healthy donors. Study details: T cells numbering about 180 million yielded some 100 million unique TCR beta sequences in an earlier analysis.

A multiplex PCR was run with 60 Vbeta primers and 13 Jbeta primers. Only in-frame clones appear in the TCRdb table, and some are missing; sequencing was by immunoSEQ multiplex PCR. In the table there are 90,000 to 120,000 clones, 65% to 85% of which are singletons. Findings and limits, study-wide: When a later analysis compared HLA-associated TCR beta chains with equally common others, the HLA-associated chains turned out to be more clonally expanded and to have lower generation probabilities.

This CDR3 is 11 amino acids long. V lost 5 bases and J 11 bases, leaving 15 bases between the germline ends. CDR1 DFQATT and CDR2 SNEGSKA come from the germline V gene (reference sequence). The sequenced sample was PBMCs. This chain links TRBV20-1 with TRBJ1-1, with D tentatively TRBD1 (6 bases). This clonotype was obtained from a man between 18 and 35 years old in good health and CMV-seronegative. Here the CDR3 reads CSARDTPGAFF. For the CDR3, the DNA is TGCAGTGCTCGGGACACCCCTGGGGCTTTCTTT.